This TCR beta chain was found in a study of blood T cells in healthy people across ages. Turning to the study itself: Every two T cells gave about one barcoded beta molecule via template switching.

J gave up 3 bases and V 4 bases, and 7 bases lay outside the gene matches. The CDR3 runs 14 residues. Germline V gives CDR1 SGHRS, CDR2 YFSETQ. Together with a sample-barcoded 5' primer, a J-beta primer mix was included in a second PCR lasting about 7 to 11 cycles. TCRdb re-called the 5' RACE reads with MiXCR, one entry per CDR3 protein. The sample consists of 650,000 to 1,000,000 distinct CDR3 sequences, 35% to 40% of them appearing once. Extractions gave at least 6 micrograms of total RNA per sample. This TCR came from a young man in good health. The genes are TRBV5-1 and TRBJ2-7; the match to TRBD1 covers 7 bases. The sample consisted of blood. CDR3 in DNA: TGCGCCAGCAGCCTGCCGGGACAGAACTACGAGCAGTACTTC. This sequence encodes CASSLPGQNYEQYF.